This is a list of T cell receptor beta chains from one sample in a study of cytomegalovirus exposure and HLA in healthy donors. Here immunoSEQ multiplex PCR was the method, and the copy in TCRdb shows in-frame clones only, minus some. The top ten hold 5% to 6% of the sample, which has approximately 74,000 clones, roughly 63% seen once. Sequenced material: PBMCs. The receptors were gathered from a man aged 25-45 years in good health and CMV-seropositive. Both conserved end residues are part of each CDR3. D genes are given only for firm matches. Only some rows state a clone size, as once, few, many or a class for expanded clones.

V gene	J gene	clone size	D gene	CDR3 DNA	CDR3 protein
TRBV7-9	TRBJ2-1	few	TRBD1	TGTGCCAGCAGCCCGCCCCATCGGACACGACAGGGCCAAAATGAGCAGTTCTTC	CASSPPHRTRQGQNEQFF
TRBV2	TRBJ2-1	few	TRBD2	TGTGCCAGCAGTGAAGCTGGCGGGAGGGCTTTCAATGAGCAGTTCTTC	CASSEAGGRAFNEQFF
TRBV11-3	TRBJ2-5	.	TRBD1	TGTGCCAGCAGCCCCGGGGGCAGGGGGCAGGAGACCCAGTACTTC	CASSPGGRGQETQYF
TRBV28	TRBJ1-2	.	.	TGTGCCAGCAGTTTATCTTCGGGCAGGGCAAGGGGCAATGGCTACACCTTC	CASSLSSGRARGNGYTF
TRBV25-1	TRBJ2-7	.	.	TGTGCCAGCAGTGGGGCAGGTCCCTACGAGCAGTACTTC	CASSGAGPYEQYF
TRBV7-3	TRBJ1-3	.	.	TGTGCCAGCAGCTTATGGGGCAGTCGTGGAAACACCATATATTTT	CASSLWGSRGNTIYF
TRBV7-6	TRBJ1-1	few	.	TGTGCCAGCAGCATGTTAACAGGGTCTGAAGCTTTCTTT	CASSMLTGSEAFF
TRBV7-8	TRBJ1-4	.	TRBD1	TGTGCCAGCAGCTTAGGGACAGGGGGAGGAGAAAAACTGTTTTTT	CASSLGTGGGEKLFF
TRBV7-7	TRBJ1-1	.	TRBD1	TGTGCCAGCAGCCCCGACAGGGTTACTGAAGCTTTCTTT	CASSPDRVTEAFF
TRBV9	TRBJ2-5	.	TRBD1	TGTGCCAGCAGCGAGCGGGACAGGGTTCGTTTTTTGGGAGAGACCCAGTACTTC	CASSERDRVRFLGETQYF
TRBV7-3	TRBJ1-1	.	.	TGTGCCAGCAGCCTATCGGGGGGCGCGATGAACACTGAAGCTTTCTTT	CASSLSGGAMNTEAFF
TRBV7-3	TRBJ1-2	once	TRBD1	TGTGCCAGCAGCTCCTACAGGGGGCAAGGCCACACCTTC	CASSSYRGQGHTF
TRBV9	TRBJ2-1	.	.	TGTGCCAGCAGCGTAGCAGTTCAATCGCACAATGAGCAGTTCTTC	CASSVAVQSHNEQFF
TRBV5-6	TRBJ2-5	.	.	TGTGCCAGCAGCTTGGTAACCCGGCTCGGGGAGACCCAGTACTTC	CASSLVTRLGETQYF
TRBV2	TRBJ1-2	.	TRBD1	TGTGCCAGCAGTGAGCAGGGGGCGGTAGGCTACACCTTC	CASSEQGAVGYTF
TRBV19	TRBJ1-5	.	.	TGTGCCAGTAGTATGTTTTCCAGGAATCAGCCCCAGCATTTT	CASSMFSRNQPQHF
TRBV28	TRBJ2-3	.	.	TGTGCCAGCAGGGGCCGAGTGGGCCGCAGCACAGATACGCAGTATTTT	CASRGRVGRSTDTQYF
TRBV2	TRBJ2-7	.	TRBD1	TGTGCCAGCAGTGACGCGGGACAGGGGAGCGACGAGCAGTACTTC	CASSDAGQGSDEQYF
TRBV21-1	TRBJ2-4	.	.	TGTGCCAGCAGCAAGCGATGGAGGGAGTGGGTCAAAAACATTCAGTACTTC	CASSKRWREWVKNIQYF
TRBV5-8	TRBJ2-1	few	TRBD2	TGTGCCAGCAGCCTCACTAGCGGGGCCTACAATGAGCAGTTCTTC	CASSLTSGAYNEQFF
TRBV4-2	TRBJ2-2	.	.	TGTGCCAGCAGCCAAGAGTCTAGCAACACCGGGGAGCTGTTTTTT	CASSQESSNTGELFF
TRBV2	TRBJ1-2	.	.	TGTGCCAGCAGTGAGTTCTTTGGCTACACCTTC	CASSEFFGYTF
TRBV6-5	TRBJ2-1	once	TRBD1	TGTGCCAGCAGTTACAGGGGGCGCAATGATGAGCAGTTCTTC	CASSYRGRNDEQFF
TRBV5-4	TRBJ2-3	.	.	TGTGCCAGCAGGTATTCAGGGGAAGATACGCAGTATTTT	CASRYSGEDTQYF
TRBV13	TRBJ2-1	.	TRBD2	TGTGCCAGCAGCTCGAACCTGGGGGGTAGCGGGAGAGGCTCCTACAATGAGCAGTTCTTC	CASSSNLGGSGRGSYNEQFF
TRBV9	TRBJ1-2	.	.	TGTGCCAGCAGATCCTCAGGAGGGACGGGTGACTATGGCTACACCTTC	CASRSSGGTGDYGYTF
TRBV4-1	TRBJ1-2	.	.	TGCGCCAGCAGCCCAGAGGGAGGATTCGGGGATGGCTACACCTTC	CASSPEGGFGDGYTF
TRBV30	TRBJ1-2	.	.	TGTGCCTGGAGTTTGCAGTCAGGTGGCTACACCTTC	CAWSLQSGGYTF
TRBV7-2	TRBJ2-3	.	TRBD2	TGTGCCAGCAGCTTAAGCAGCGGGAGGAGCACAGATACGCAGTATTTT	CASSLSSGRSTDTQYF
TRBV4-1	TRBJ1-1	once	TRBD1	TGCGCCAGCAGCCAAGGTGACAGGGGATGGAACACTGAAGCTTTCTTT	CASSQGDRGWNTEAFF
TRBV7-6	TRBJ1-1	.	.	TGTGCCAGCAGCTTCGGGGAGAACACTGAAGCTTTCTTT	CASSFGENTEAFF
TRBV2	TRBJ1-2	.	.	TGTGCCAGCAGGGCCCGGACAGATGGCTACACCTTC	CASRARTDGYTF
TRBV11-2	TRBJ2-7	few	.	TGTGCCAGCAGCCTAGGCGTGCAGTACTTC	CASSLGVQYF
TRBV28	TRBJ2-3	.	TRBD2	TGTGCCAGCAAAATCTCCGTAGAAGCGGGAACCACAGATACGCAGTATTTT	CASKISVEAGTTDTQYF
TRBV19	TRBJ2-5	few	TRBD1	TGTGCCAGCACCGGGACAGGGCTAGAGACCCAGTACTTC	CASTGTGLETQYF
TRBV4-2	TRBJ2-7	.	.	TGTGCCAGCAGCCAAGGCTTTGGGCTAGAGGGCTACGAGCAGTACTTC	CASSQGFGLEGYEQYF
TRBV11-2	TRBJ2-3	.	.	TGTGCCAGCAGCTTTGCCAGGGGTGGCGCAGATACGCAGTATTTT	CASSFARGGADTQYF
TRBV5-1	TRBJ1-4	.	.	TGCGCCAGCACCCTAGGCGGAACCGGGGAAAAACTGTTTTTT	CASTLGGTGEKLFF
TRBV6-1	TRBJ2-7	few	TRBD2	TGTGCCAGCAGTGCGGGAGGGGGATACGAGCAGTACTTC	CASSAGGGYEQYF
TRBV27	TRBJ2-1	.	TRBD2	TGTGCCAGCAGTTTCCTCGCCGCTAGCGGGAGTTACTACAATGAGCAGTTCTTC	CASSFLAASGSYYNEQFF
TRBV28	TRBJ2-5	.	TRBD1	TGTGCCAGCAGGCTCAGGGGGCGACAAGAGACCCAGTACTTC	CASRLRGRQETQYF
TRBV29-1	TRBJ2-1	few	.	TGCAGCGTTGACGCCTCCCGGGTTGATGAGCAGTTCTTC	CSVDASRVDEQFF
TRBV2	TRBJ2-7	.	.	TGTGCCAGCAGCCGGGACTCGAGCTCCTACGAGCAGTACTTC	CASSRDSSSYEQYF
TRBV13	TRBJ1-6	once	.	TGTGCCAGCAGCCAGTGGGACAAGGGGTATAATTCACCCCTCCACTTT	CASSQWDKGYNSPLHF
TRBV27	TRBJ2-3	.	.	TGTGCCAGCAGTTTACGGGTCCCAGATACGCAGTATTTT	CASSLRVPDTQYF
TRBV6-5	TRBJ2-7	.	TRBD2	TGTGCCAGCAGTTGGGGACTAGCGGGAGTAGGGGAGCAGTACTTC	CASSWGLAGVGEQYF
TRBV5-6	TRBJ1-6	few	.	TGTGCCACCCTTGCGGGGCCCTATAATTCACCCCTCCACTTT	CATLAGPYNSPLHF
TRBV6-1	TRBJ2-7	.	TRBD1	TGTGCCAGCAGAACCGGGACAGGGAGCTCCTACGAGCAGTACTTC	CASRTGTGSSYEQYF
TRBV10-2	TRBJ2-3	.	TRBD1	TGCGCCAGCAGTGACGACAGGGTAGGGACAGATACGCAGTATTTT	CASSDDRVGTDTQYF
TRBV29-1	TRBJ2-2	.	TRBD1	TGCAGCGTAATGGGACAGGGGGCCCGCGGGGAGCTGTTTTTT	CSVMGQGARGELFF
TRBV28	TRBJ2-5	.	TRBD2	TGTGCCAGCAGTTTATTCGGGAGGGGGGCGGAGACCCAGTACTTC	CASSLFGRGAETQYF
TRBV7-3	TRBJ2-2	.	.	TGTGCCAGCAGCCCCTCGGGGACACCGAACACCGGGGAGCTGTTTTTT	CASSPSGTPNTGELFF
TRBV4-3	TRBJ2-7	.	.	TGCGCCAGCAGCCAAGGGGGGCCCTTCTCCTACGAGCAGTACTTC	CASSQGGPFSYEQYF
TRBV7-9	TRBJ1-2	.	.	TGTGCCAGCAGCATTCGGGACACGGACTATGGCTACACCTTC	CASSIRDTDYGYTF
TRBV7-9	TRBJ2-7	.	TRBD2	TGTGCCAGCAGCCCGACTAGCGACGAGCAGTACTTC	CASSPTSDEQYF
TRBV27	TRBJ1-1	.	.	TGTGCCAGCAGTTGGGGGGAACGCACTGAAGCTTTCTTT	CASSWGERTEAFF
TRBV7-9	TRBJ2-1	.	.	TGTGCCAGCAGCCTCGGGACTTACAATGAGCAGTTCTTC	CASSLGTYNEQFF